Listed here are 20 T cell receptor beta chains from one sample, sequenced in a study of shared clonotypes between healthy human individuals (dated by TCRdb to about 2020). Libraries were prepared through the immunoSEQ multiplex PCR assay. TCRdb re-hosts the immuneACCESS table, in-frame sequences only. Its copies lack some clones; in the studies checked, an unresolved V gene accounts for under half of them, and the cause for the rest is not known. Across this sample there are 1.5 million to 2.5 million clones, with about 94% seen only once. The leading ten clones occupy 0.95% to 1.5% of the sample. For the CD8 naive samples, CD45RO-negative cells were positively selected for CCR7, yielding a CD45RA+CCR7+ population from which TemRA cells were excluded. Sequenced input: naive CD8+ T cells sorted from blood. This sample's cell subset or site label indicates: CD45RA+CCR7+. The receptors here all came from a man between 18 and 29 years old in good health.

The chain employs TRBV9 and TRBJ1-2; no clear D. The ends were cut back, 4 bases at V and 2 bases at J, with 12 bases in the middle. CDR1 is SGDLS and CDR2 is YYNGEE in the germline V gene. The CDR3 has 14 amino acids. This CDR3 reads CASSSSHPNYGYTF. CDR3 DNA sequence: TGTGCCAGCAGCTCTTCCCACCCCAACTATGGCTACACCTTC.

The chain recombines TRBV7-2 with TRBJ2-7; tentatively, D is TRBD2 (5 bases). Trimming stripped 1 base from V and 2 bases from J, with 9 bases between. The CDR3 extends over 14 amino acids. Germline V gene sequence: CDR1 SGHTA, CDR2 FQGNSA. This CDR3 reads CASSLGLFTYEQYF. The CDR3 region has the DNA TGTGCCAGCAGCTTAGGACTATTTACCTACGAGCAGTACTTC.

This chain connects TRBV13 to TRBJ2-7, with D perhaps matching TRBD1 or TRBD2 (5 bases each). The CDR3 extends over 15 amino acids. V lost 5 bases and J 0 bases, leaving 14 bases between the germline ends. Germline assignment: CDR1 PRHDT and CDR2 FYEKMQ (reference sequence). The CDR3, as DNA: TGTGCCAGCAGCCCAGGGAGCGGTCCCTCCTACGAGCAGTACTTC. The encoded protein is CASSPGSGPSYEQYF.

J is TRBJ2-2 and V is TRBV4-3; no reliable D call. The CDR3 runs 16 residues. Trimming took off 0 bases at V and 6 bases at J, with 14 bases between the two ends. Germline CDR1 and CDR2: LGHNA and YSLEER. The CDR3 coding sequence is TGCGCCAGCAGCCAAGATCCGGATAGCCAAGCCGGGGAGCTGTTTTTT. The encoded protein is CASSQDPDSQAGELFF.

This clone was seen only once. This chain connects TRBV15 to TRBJ2-7, with D tentatively TRBD1 (6 bases). The V end lost 5 bases, the J end lost 2 bases, and 13 bases lay between the germline ends. Germline CDR1 reads LNHNV; CDR2 reads YYDKDF (reference sequence). This CDR3 is 14 amino acids long. The CDR3 is CATSPRQATYEQYF. CDR3 DNA: TGTGCCACCAGCCCGCGACAGGCAACCTACGAGCAGTACTTC.

V and J are TRBV9 and TRBJ1-1, with 7 bases fitting TRBD1. The CDR3 sequence is 16 residues long. V dropped 3 bases and J dropped 0; count of bases not matched to a gene: 8. Germline V CDR1 and CDR2: SGDLS, YYNGEE. CDR3 sequence: CASSAGQESMNTEAFF. CDR3 bases: TGTGCCAGCAGCGCAGGACAGGAGAGCATGAACACTGAAGCTTTCTTT.

This clone has more than one count but fewer than ten. The J gene is TRBJ1-2, the V gene TRBV7-9; TRBD1 matches at 7 bases. The CDR3 is made up of 12 amino acids. Germline V CDR1 and CDR2: SEHNR, FQNEAQ (reference sequence). The J segment lost 7 bases and the V segment lost 5 bases, leaving 4 bases of the junction unmatched. The CDR3 sequence is CASSIGQAGYTF. The CDR3, as DNA: TGTGCCAGCAGCATCGGACAGGCTGGCTACACCTTC.

The CDR3 reads CATSEGSGTDTQYF. The CDR3 nucleotides are TGTGCCACCTCGGAGGGTAGCGGGACAGATACGCAGTATTTT. The chain couples TRBV2 to TRBJ2-3; 7 bases line up with TRBD2. V shed 10 bases and J 3 bases; nucleotides not matched to a gene: 10. The CDR3 runs to 14 residues. Germline CDR1 SNHLY, CDR2 FYNNEI.

This chain joins TRBV4-1 and TRBJ2-1, with D possibly being TRBD2 (5 bases). Germline V gene sequence: CDR1 MGHRA, CDR2 YSYEKL. V was shortened by 1 base and J by 8 bases, with 18 bases between the two germline ends. This CDR3 is 16 amino acids long. CDR3 DNA: TGCGCCAGCAGCCAAGGACACCAACTAGTGGTCCATGAGCAGTTCTTC. Translation gives CASSQGHQLVVHEQFF.

In this sample, this clone turned up once. The CDR3 region is CSVIAGETNEQFF. The DNA of the CDR3 is TGCAGCGTTATAGCGGGAGAGACTAATGAGCAGTTCTTC. The chain carries TRBV29-1 and TRBJ2-1; 9 bases are a match to TRBD2. This CDR3 contains 13 residues. J gave up 7 bases and V 5 bases, and 6 bases lay outside the gene matches. CDR1 is SQVTM and CDR2 is ANQGSEA in the germline V gene.

The J gene is TRBJ2-7, the V gene TRBV9; D assignment may be TRBD1 or TRBD2 (5 bases each). CDR1 and CDR2 (germline): SGDLS, YYNGEE. Between the trimmed V and J ends, which lost 7 bases and 5 bases, there was a span of 13 bases. This CDR3 has 12 amino acids. CDR3 amino acids: CASGGVTHEQYF. CDR3 nucleotide sequence: TGTGCCAGCGGGGGAGTAACACACGAGCAGTACTTC.

This clone is a singleton in its sample. This chain links TRBV4-3 with TRBJ2-2; 7 bases fit TRBD1. Germline CDR1 reads LGHNA; CDR2 reads YSLEER. The CDR3 length is 17 residues. With 0 bases clipped from V and 1 base from J, the junction kept 5 bases outside the gene matches. As DNA, the CDR3 is TGCGCCAGCAGCCAAGATACAGGGGTTTGGAACACCGGGGAGCTGTTTTTT. Encoded protein: CASSQDTGVWNTGELFF.

The table lists this clone with a count of one. The chain carries TRBV5-4 and TRBJ2-7; D ambiguous. Germline values: CDR1 SGHNT, CDR2 YYREEE (reference sequence). The CDR3 consists of 13 residues. The V and J ends lost 4 bases and 1 base respectively, with 9 bases between them. CDR3 region: CASSLSLSYEQYF. CDR3 coding DNA: TGTGCCAGCAGCCTATCTCTATCCTACGAGCAGTACTTC.

The chain combines TRBV9 with TRBJ2-2; D gene ambiguous. This CDR3 comprises 16 residues. V lost 3 bases and J 5 bases, leaving 17 bases between the germline ends. The germline gives CDR1 SGDLS, CDR2 YYNGEE. For the CDR3, the DNA is TGTGCCAGCAGCGGGAAACATAGTTCGGGTACCGGGGAGCTGTTTTTT. Residues: CASSGKHSSGTGELFF. The variable domain in full, completed from reference TRBV9 and TRBJ2-2, reads DSGVTQTPKHLITATGQRVTLRCSPRSGDLSVYWYQQSLDQGLQFLIQYYNGEERAKGNILERFSAQQFPDLHSELNLSSLELGDSALYFCASSGKHSSGTGELFFGEGSRLTVL.

The V and J genes are TRBV29-1 and TRBJ2-7; 8 bases line up with TRBD1. With V trimmed by 7 bases and J by 6 bases, 8 bases remained unmatched. This CDR3 contains 12 residues. Germline assignment: CDR1 SQVTM and CDR2 ANQGSEA. CDR3 nucleotide sequence: TGCAGCGCCCGACAGGGGATCGGCGAGCAGTACTTC. It yields the protein CSARQGIGEQYF.

J is TRBJ2-5 and V is TRBV18, with D unresolved. The germline V gene has CDR1 KGHSH and CDR2 LQKENI. V dropped 1 base and J dropped 2 bases, with 11 bases sitting between them. The CDR3 covers 15 residues. The CDR3 sequence is CASSPLGLSQETQYF. CDR3 sequence (DNA): TGTGCCAGCTCACCACTAGGGCTCTCACAAGAGACCCAGTACTTC.

This rearrangement joins TRBV7-2 to TRBJ1-1; unclear D gene. Germline lookup yields CDR1 SGHTA and CDR2 FQGNSA. V lost 0 bases and J 4 bases, leaving 15 bases between the germline ends. This CDR3 contains 16 residues. CDR3 loop: CASSLALFQGGTEAFF. In DNA form, the CDR3 reads TGTGCCAGCAGCTTAGCGTTGTTCCAAGGCGGCACTGAAGCTTTCTTT.

The chain joins TRBV18 to TRBJ2-3, with a possible D match to TRBD2 (6 bases). Trimming cost V 5 bases and J 0 bases, with 9 bases left between them. The germline V gene encodes CDR1 KGHSH and CDR2 LQKENI. This CDR3 is built from 14 residues. The CDR3 bases are TGTGCCAGCTCAAGTAGCGGTAGCACAGATACGCAGTATTTT. This gives the protein CASSSSGSTDTQYF.

Note on this clone: This sample also contains other DNA sequences that code for the same CDR3. The CDR3 reads CASRLWDSNQPQHF. The DNA for the CDR3 is TGTGCAAGTCGCTTGTGGGATAGCAATCAGCCCCAGCATTTT. V usage is TRBV12-2 and J usage is TRBJ1-5. TRBV12-2 is annotated as a pseudogene. The CDR3 has 14 residues.

V gene TRBV6-5 combines with J gene TRBJ1-2, with 10 nucleotides matching TRBD1. From germline, CDR1 is MNHEY and CDR2 SVGAGI. J was trimmed by 10 bases and V by 6 bases; bases with no gene match: 8. The CDR3 spans 13 residues. The CDR3 DNA reads as TGTGCCAGCAGGGGACAGGGGCTGGGGGACTACACCTTC. Translating it yields CASRGQGLGDYTF.